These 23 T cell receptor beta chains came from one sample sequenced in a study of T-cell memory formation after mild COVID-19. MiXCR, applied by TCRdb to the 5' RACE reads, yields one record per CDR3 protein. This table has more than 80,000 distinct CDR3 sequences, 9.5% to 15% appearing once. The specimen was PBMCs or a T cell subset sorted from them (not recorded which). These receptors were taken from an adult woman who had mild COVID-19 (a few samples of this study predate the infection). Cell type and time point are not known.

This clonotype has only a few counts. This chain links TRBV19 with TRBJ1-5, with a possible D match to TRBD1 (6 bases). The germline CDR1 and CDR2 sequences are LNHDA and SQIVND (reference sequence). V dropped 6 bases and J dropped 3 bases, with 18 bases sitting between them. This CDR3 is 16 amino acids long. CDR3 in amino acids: CASRKTGYWVNQPQHF. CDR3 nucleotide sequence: TGTGCCAGTAGAAAAACAGGGTATTGGGTCAATCAGCCCCAGCATTTT.

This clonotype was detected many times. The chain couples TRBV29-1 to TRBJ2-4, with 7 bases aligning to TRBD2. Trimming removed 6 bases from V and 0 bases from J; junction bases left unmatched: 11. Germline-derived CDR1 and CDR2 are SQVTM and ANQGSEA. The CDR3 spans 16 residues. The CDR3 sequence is CSVGGADPLAKNIQYF. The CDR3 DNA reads TGCAGCGTGGGAGGGGCTGATCCTTTAGCCAAAAACATTCAGTACTTC.

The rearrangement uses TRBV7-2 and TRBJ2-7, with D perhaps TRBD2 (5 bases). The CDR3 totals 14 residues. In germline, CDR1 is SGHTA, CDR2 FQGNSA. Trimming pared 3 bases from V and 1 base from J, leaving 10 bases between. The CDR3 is CASSFWTDSYEQYF. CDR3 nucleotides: TGTGCCAGCAGCTTTTGGACTGATTCCTACGAGCAGTACTTC.

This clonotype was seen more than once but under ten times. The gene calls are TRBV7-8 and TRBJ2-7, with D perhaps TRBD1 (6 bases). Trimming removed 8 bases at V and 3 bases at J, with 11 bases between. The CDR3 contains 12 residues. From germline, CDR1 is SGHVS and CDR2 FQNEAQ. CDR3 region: CASLEGDYEQYF. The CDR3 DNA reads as TGTGCCAGCCTTGAGGGGGACTACGAGCAGTACTTC. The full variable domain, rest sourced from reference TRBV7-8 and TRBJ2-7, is GAGVSQSPRYKVAKRGQDVALRCDPISGHVSLFWYQQALGQGPEFLTYFQNEAQLDKSGLPSDRFFAERPEGSVSTLKIQRTQQEDSAVYLCASLEGDYEQYFGPGTRLTVT.

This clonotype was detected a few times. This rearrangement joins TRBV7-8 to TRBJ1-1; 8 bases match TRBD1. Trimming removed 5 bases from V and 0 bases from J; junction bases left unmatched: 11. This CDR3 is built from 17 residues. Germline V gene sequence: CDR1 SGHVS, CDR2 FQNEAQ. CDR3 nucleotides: TGTGCCAGCAGCCCCAGTCGCTCAGGGGGCCTGAACACTGAAGCTTTCTTT. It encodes CASSPSRSGGLNTEAFF.

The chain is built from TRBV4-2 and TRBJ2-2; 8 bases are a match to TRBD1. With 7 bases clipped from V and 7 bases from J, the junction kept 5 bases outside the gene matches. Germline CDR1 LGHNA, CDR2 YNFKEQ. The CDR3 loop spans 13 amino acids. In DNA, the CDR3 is TGTGCCAGCACGCAGGGGGCCGGCGGGGAGCTGTTTTTT. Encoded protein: CASTQGAGGELFF.

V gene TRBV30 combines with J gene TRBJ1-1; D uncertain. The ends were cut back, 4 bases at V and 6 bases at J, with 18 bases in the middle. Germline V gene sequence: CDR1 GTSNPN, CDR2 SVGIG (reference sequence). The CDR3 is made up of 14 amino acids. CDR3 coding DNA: TGTGCCTGGATAAGAGGTTCGCTGCCCCCTGAAGCTTTCTTT. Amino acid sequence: CAWIRGSLPPEAFF.

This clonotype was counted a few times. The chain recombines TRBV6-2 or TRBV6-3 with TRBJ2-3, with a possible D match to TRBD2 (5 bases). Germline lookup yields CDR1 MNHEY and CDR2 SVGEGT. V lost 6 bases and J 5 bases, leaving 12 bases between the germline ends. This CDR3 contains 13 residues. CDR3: CASRDSVVDTQYF. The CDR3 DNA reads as TGTGCCAGCAGGGACTCGGTTGTAGATACGCAGTATTTT.

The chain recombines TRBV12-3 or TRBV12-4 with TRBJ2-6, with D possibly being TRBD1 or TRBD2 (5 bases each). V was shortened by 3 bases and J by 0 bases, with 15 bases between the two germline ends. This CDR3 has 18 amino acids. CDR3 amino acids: CASSFWGIEASGANVLTF. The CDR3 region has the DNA TGTGCCAGCAGTTTTTGGGGGATAGAGGCCTCTGGGGCCAACGTCCTGACTTTC.

Here the CDR3 DNA reads TGCAGTGCTAGGGGCGCCGGGACAGGGGTCTACGAGCAGTACTTC. This gives the protein CSARGAGTGVYEQYF. The chain recombines TRBV20-1 with TRBJ2-7, with 10 bases lining up with TRBD1. V dropped 3 bases and J dropped 3; count of bases not matched to a gene: 8. This CDR3 region has 15 residues. CDR1 and CDR2 (germline): DFQATT, SNEGSKA (reference sequence).

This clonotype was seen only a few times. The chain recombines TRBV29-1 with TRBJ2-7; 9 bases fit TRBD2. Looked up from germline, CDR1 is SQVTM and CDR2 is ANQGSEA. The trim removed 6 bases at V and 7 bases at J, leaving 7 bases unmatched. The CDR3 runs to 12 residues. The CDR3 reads CSVSSGTLEQYF. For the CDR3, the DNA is TGCAGCGTCTCTAGCGGGACTTTGGAGCAGTACTTC.

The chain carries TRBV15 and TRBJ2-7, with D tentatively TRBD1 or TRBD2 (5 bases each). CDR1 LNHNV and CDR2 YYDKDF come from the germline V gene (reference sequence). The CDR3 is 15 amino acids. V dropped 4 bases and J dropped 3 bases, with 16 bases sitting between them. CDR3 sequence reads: CATSIGAGQGYEQYF. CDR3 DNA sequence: TGTGCCACCAGCATCGGGGCGGGCCAGGGCTACGAGCAGTACTTC.

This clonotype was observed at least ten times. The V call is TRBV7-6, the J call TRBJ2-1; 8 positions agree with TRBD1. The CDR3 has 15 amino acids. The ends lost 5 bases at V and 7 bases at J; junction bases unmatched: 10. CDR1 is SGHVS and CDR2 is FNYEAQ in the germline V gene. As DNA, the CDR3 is TGTGCCAGCAGCCCCGGACAGGGAATAGGGAATGAGCAGTTCTTC. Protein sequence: CASSPGQGIGNEQFF.

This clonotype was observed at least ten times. The CDR3 here is CASSPTGPQETQYF. The DNA of the CDR3 is TGTGCCAGCAGTCCGACGGGTCCCCAAGAGACCCAGTACTTC. The chain is built from TRBV12-3 or TRBV12-4 and TRBJ2-5; no clear D. CDR3 size: 14 residues. Trimming removed 5 bases at V and 1 base at J, with 11 bases between.

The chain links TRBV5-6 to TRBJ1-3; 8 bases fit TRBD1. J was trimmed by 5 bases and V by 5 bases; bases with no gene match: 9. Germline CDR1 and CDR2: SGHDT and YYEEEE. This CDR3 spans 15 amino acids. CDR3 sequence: CASSADRVTRNTIYF. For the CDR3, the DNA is TGTGCCAGCAGTGCGGACAGGGTGACTAGAAACACCATATATTTT.

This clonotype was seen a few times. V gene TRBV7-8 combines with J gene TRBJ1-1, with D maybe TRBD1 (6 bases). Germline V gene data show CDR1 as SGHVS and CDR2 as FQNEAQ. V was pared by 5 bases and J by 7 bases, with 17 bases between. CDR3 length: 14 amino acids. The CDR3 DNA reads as TGTGCCAGCAGCCCCCTCCGCAGCAGGGGTGAAGCTTTCTTT. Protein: CASSPLRSRGEAFF.

The CDR3 loop reads CASSPPVGSYGYTF. The DNA for the CDR3 is TGTGCCAGCAGCCCGCCGGTGGGGAGCTATGGCTACACCTTC. The rearrangement links TRBV7-9 to TRBJ1-2; D remains unclear. V was clipped by 5 bases and J by 4 bases, with 14 bases between them. Germline CDR1 reads SEHNR; CDR2 reads FQNEAQ (reference sequence). The CDR3 runs to 14 residues.

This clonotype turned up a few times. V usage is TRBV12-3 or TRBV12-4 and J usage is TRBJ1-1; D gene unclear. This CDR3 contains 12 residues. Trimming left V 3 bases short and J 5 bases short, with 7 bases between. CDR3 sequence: CASSLVRTEAFF. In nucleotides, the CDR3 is TGTGCCAGCAGTTTGGTGAGGACTGAAGCTTTCTTT.

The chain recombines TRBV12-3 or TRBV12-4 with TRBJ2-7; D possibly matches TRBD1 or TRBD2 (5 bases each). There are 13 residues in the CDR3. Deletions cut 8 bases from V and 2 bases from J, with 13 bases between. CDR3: CASGRDRTYEQYF. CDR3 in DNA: TGTGCCAGCGGAAGGGACCGAACCTACGAGCAGTACTTC.

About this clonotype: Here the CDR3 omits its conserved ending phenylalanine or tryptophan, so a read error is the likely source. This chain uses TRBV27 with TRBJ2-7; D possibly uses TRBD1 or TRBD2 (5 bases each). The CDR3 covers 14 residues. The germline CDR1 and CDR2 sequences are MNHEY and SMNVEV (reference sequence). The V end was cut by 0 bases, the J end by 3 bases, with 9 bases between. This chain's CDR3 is CASSLSAGSYEQYL. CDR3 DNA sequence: TGTGCCAGCAGTTTATCGGCAGGGAGCTACGAGCAGTACTTA.

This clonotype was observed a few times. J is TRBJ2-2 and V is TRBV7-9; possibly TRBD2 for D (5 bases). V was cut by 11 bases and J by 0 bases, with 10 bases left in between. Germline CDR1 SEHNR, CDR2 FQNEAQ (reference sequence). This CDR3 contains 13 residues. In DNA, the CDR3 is TGTGCCTCAGGACTGTCGAACACCGGGGAGCTGTTTTTT. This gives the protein CASGLSNTGELFF. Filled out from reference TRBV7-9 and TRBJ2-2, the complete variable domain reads DTGVSQNPRHKITKRGQNVTFRCDPISEHNRLYWYRQTLGQGPEFLTYFQNEAQLEKSRLLSDRFSAERPKGSFSTLEIQRTEQGDSAMYLCASGLSNTGELFFGEGSRLTVL.

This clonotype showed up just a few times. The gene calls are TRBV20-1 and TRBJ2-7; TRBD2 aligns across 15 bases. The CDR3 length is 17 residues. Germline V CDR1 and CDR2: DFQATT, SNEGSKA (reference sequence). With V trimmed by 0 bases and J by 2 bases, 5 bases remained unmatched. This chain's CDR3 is CSARDLGLAGGPYEQYF. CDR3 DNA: TGCAGTGCTAGAGATCTCGGACTAGCGGGAGGGCCCTACGAGCAGTACTTC.

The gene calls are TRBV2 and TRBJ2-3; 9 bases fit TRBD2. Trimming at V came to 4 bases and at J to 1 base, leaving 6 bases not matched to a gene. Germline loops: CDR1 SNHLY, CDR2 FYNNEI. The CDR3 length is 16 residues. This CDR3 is CASSGPWTSGTDTQYF. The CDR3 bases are TGTGCCAGCAGTGGCCCTTGGACTAGCGGCACAGATACGCAGTATTTT. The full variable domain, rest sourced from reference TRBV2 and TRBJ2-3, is EPEVTQTPSHQVTQMGQEVILRCVPISNHLYFYWYRQILGQKVEFLVSFYNNEISEKSEIFDDQFSVERPDGSNFTLKIRSTKLEDSAMYFCASSGPWTSGTDTQYFGPGTRLTVL.